This TCR beta chain is drawn from a study of T cells after yellow fever vaccination. Overall study context: Any fraction with a low cell number was prepared using SMART-Seq v4 Ultra Low Input.

The CDR3 covers 14 residues. V lost 4 bases and J lost 2, with 12 bases in between. The germline gives CDR1 MNHNS, CDR2 SASEGT. Study-level results: At 95% to 98% for CD4 and just over 85% for CD8, most primary-vaccination clones showed up again after the booster.

Template switching with 5'RACE generated the TCR cDNA and added a universal primer site and UMIs. MiXCR was run by TCRdb on the 5' RACE reads, yielding one entry per CDR3 protein. The sample has around 310,000 distinct CDR3 sequences, almost 4% seen once. This clonotype was seen only a few times. As yet, its antigen is unknown. The TCR sequence derives from a man aged 18 to 30 who received the YFV17D yellow fever vaccine. Source: PBMCs, taken 5 days after the yellow fever booster vaccination. The chain is built from TRBV6-1 and TRBJ2-7; D call uncertain. This CDR3 reads CASSAYEVPYEQYF. DNA of the CDR3: TGTGCCAGCAGTGCCTATGAGGTTCCCTACGAGCAGTACTTC.